The 8 T cell receptor beta chains given below trace back to one sample, sequenced in a study of T-cell reconstitution after alpha-beta-depleted transplantation in children. Unique molecular identifiers tagged the TCRbeta library. One entry per CDR3 protein results from TCRdb running MiXCR on the PCR reads. The sample includes approximately 650,000 distinct CDR3 sequences, around 12% of them seen just once. The source was PBMCs, collected before TCRalphabeta/CD19-depleted stem cell transplant. Receptor source: a girl aged 2 to 10 with congenital amegakaryocytic thrombocytopenia, due to receive a stem cell transplant.

This clonotype was seen at least ten times. The chain is built from TRBV5-1 and TRBJ2-1, with D tentatively TRBD2 (5 bases). Germline loops: CDR1 SGHRS, CDR2 YFSETQ. V was shortened by 0 bases and J by 4 bases, with 17 bases between the two germline ends. CDR3 length: 17 amino acids. Here the CDR3 reads CASSLAASSSLYNEQFF. The DNA of the CDR3 is TGCGCCAGCAGCTTGGCCGCCTCTAGCAGCTTGTACAATGAGCAGTTCTTC.

This clonotype occurred many times. The chain recombines TRBV29-1 with TRBJ2-5; no clear D. Deletions cut 1 base from V and 3 bases from J, with 6 bases between. The CDR3 totals 12 residues. Germline V CDR1 and CDR2: SQVTM, ANQGSEA. CDR3 region: CSVEAIKETQYF. In nucleotides, the CDR3 is TGCAGCGTTGAAGCCATTAAAGAGACCCAGTACTTC.

The chain carries TRBV5-1 and TRBJ1-1; D may be TRBD1 (5 bases). Germline CDR1 reads SGHRS; CDR2 reads YFSETQ. V was trimmed by 0 bases and J by 1 base, leaving 16 bases between them. The CDR3 consists of 17 residues. The CDR3 coding sequence is TGCGCCAGCAGCTTGGGACGGGTAGGGGATCCGAACACTGAAGCTTTCTTT. This gives the protein CASSLGRVGDPNTEAFF.

There are a few counts of this clonotype. V and J are TRBV25-1 and TRBJ1-2, with D tentatively TRBD1 (5 bases). V lost 3 bases and J lost 8, with 19 bases in between. This CDR3 contains 15 residues. CDR1 and CDR2 from the germline V gene are MGHDK and SYGVNS. CDR3 coding DNA: TGTGCCAGCAGTGAGCCCGGGACGCCGATCCTGGGCTACACCTTC. Encoded protein: CASSEPGTPILGYTF.

This clonotype was recorded at least ten times. This chain connects TRBV5-1 to TRBJ2-1; 7 bases agree with TRBD2. CDR3 length: 16 amino acids. The germline gives CDR1 SGHRS, CDR2 YFSETQ. The V gene end was trimmed by 0 bases and the J gene end by 6 bases; junction bases not matched to a gene: 9. CDR3 coding DNA: TGCGCCAGCAGCTTGGGGACCGGGACTACCTTCAATGAGCAGTTCTTC. It encodes CASSLGTGTTFNEQFF.

The chain employs TRBV5-1 and TRBJ2-2, with no clear D. The germline gives CDR1 SGHRS, CDR2 YFSETQ. The CDR3 totals 15 residues. V was shortened by 4 bases and J by 2 bases, with 12 bases between the two germline ends. The chain's CDR3 is CASSPSRSNTGELFF. CDR3 DNA sequence: TGCGCCAGCAGCCCCTCCCGATCAAACACCGGGGAGCTGTTTTTT.

In its sample, this clonotype was seen a few times. The chain combines TRBV20-1 with TRBJ2-3; a possible D gene is TRBD1 (6 bases). The V and J ends lost 1 base and 4 bases respectively, with 9 bases between them. The CDR3 runs to 13 residues. In germline, CDR1 is DFQATT, CDR2 SNEGSKA (reference sequence). CDR3 sequence reads: CSARVSGADTQYF. CDR3 coding DNA: TGCAGTGCTAGAGTATCAGGGGCAGATACGCAGTATTTT.

This clonotype has ten or more counts. This rearrangement joins TRBV20-1 to TRBJ2-7; 8 bases match TRBD2. With 6 bases clipped from V and 4 bases from J, the junction kept 14 bases outside the gene matches. Germline V gene lookup returns CDR1 DFQATT and CDR2 SNEGSKA (reference sequence). The CDR3 has 15 residues. The CDR3 spells CSARSTIAGLYEQYF. The CDR3, as DNA: TGCAGTGCCCGCTCCACAATAGCGGGGTTATACGAGCAGTACTTC.